This TCR beta chain is drawn from a study of blood T cell repertoires in COVID-19. Background on the study: Sites across the United States, Italy and Spain contributed samples from acute and convalescent COVID-19. T cells, B-cell-depleted T cells, or PBMCs provided the cDNA or gDNA that served as material.

In the authors' methods: The authors estimated nucleated cell counts from reference gene primer amplification. Profiled with immunoSEQ multiplex PCR; TCRdb holds only in-frame clones, not every one. The D gene and trimming were derived from the DNA, and the V and J assignments and clone size from that table. The repertoire consists of 150,000 to 200,000 clones, with more than 75% occurring once and the leading ten covering approximately 4%. The CDR3 has 14 residues. Germline V gene sequence: CDR1 SGHTA, CDR2 FQGNSA. Germline trimming cut 3 bases from V and 5 bases from J; bases unmatched to any gene: 1.

This clonotype was sampled from a human donor in a cohort sampled during active COVID-19. The chain combines TRBV7-2 with TRBJ1-5; TRBD1 aligns across 10 bases. The specimen was peripheral blood. CDR3 DNA sequence: TGTGCCAGCAGCTTCGGGACAGGGGATCAGCCCCAGCATTTT. Its translation: CASSFGTGDQPQHF. Supplemented by reference TRBV7-2 and TRBJ1-5, the full variable domain reads GAGVSQSPSNKVTEKGKDVELRCDPISGHTALYWYRQSLGQGLEFLIYFQGNSAPDKSGLPSDRFSAERTGGSVSTLTIQRTQQEDSAVYLCASSFGTGDQPQHFGDGTRLSIL.